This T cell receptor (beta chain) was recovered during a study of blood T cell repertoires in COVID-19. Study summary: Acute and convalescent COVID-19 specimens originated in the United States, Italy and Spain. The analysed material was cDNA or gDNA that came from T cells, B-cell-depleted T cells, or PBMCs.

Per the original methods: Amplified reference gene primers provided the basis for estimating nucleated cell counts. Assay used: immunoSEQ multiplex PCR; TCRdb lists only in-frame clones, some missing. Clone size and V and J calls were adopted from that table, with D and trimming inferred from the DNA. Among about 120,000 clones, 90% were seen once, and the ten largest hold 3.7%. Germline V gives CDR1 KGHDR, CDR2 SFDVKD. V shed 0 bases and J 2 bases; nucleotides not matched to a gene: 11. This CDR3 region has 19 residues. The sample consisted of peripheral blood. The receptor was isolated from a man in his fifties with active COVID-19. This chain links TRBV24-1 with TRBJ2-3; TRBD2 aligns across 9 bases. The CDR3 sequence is CATSDLVWERGDFTDTQYF. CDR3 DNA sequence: TGTGCCACCAGTGATTTGGTCTGGGAGCGGGGGGATTTCACAGATACGCAGTATTTT.